This T cell receptor beta chain was identified in a study of cytomegalovirus exposure and HLA in healthy donors. The method was immunoSEQ multiplex PCR; TCRdb's version includes in-frame clones alone and lacks a portion of them. The data contain some 100,000 clones, about 88% of them singletons. Germline CDR1 ENHRY, CDR2 SYGVKD. The CDR3 spans 13 residues. V was trimmed by 4 bases and J by 4 bases, leaving 11 bases between them. The rearrangement links TRBV10-3 to TRBJ2-7; D perhaps matches TRBD2 (6 bases). Sequencing was performed on PBMCs. The receptor's source is a young man in good health and CMV-seropositive. CDR3 coding DNA: TGTGCCATCAGTGGGGGGGTTGAGTACGAGCAGTACTTC. Translating gives CAISGGVEYEQYF.